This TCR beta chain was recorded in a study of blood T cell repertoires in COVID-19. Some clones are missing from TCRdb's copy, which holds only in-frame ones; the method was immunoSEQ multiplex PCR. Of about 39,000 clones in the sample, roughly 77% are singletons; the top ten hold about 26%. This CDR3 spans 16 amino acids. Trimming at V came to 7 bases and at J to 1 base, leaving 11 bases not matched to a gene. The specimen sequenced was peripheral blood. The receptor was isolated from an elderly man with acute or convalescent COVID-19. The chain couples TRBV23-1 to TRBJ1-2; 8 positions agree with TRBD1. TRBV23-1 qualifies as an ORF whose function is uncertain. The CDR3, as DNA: TGCGCCAGCACTGACAGGGGATGGTTGTTTAACTATGGCTACACCTTC. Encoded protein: CASTDRGWLFNYGYTF.